This T cell receptor (beta chain) was found in a study of a mutant IDH1 vaccine in newly diagnosed glioma. Study overall: Vaccines began 4-6 weeks after radiotherapy alone, or with temozolomide cycles. The therapy given earlier, which was standard therapy, consisted of radiotherapy, temozolomide, or both, and most of the patients received both.

Profiled with immunoSEQ multiplex PCR; TCRdb holds only in-frame clones, not every one. The data show 40,000 to 60,000 clones, roughly three quarters seen once. In regard to this clone: The antigen remains undetermined.

Documented time point: week 35, safety follow-up. The content of each vaccine dose was 300 ug of mutant IDH1 20-mer peptide, and topical imiquimod accompanied it. The V gene's germline CDR1 is MNHEY and CDR2 SVGAGI. CDR3 length: 14 amino acids. The ends lost 7 bases at V and 6 bases at J; junction bases unmatched: 12. This chain connects TRBV6-5 to TRBJ2-7; 7 nucleotides agree with TRBD2. The sequences come from PBMCs, collected from a glioma patient whose treatment included an IDH1 peptide vaccine. This receptor was identified in a man aged 35-49 years with glioma. In DNA form, the CDR3 reads TGTGCCAGCAAACCCGGGACTAAGGCCGGCGAGCAGTACTTC. Translated: CASKPGTKAGEQYF.